Listed below are T cell receptor beta chains from one sample, sequenced in a study of HIV-infected patients and healthy controls. TCRdb independently ran MiXCR on the 5' RACE reads; one entry per CDR3 protein. Counted here are 15,000 or so distinct CDR3 sequences, more than 8% occurring once; the ten biggest clones make up around 5.5%. Sequenced input: blood. Receptors were obtained from an adult in good health. CDR3s include the opening cysteine and the closing phenylalanine or tryptophan. D genes are given only for firm matches. The size of a clone is reported for some rows only, either as once, few or many, or as a class for expanded clones.

V gene: TRBV20-1; J gene: TRBJ1-6; clone size: many; D gene: -; CDR3 protein: CSARDSYESYNSPLHF; CDR3 DNA: TGCAGTGCTAGGGACAGTTACGAGTCCTATAATTCACCCCTCCACTTT
V gene: TRBV10-3; J gene: TRBJ1-1; clone size: -; D gene: -; CDR3 protein: CAISESPSGQNTEAFF; CDR3 DNA: TGTGCCATCAGTGAGAGTCCCTCGGGACAGAACACTGAAGCTTTCTTT
V gene: TRBV7-3; J gene: TRBJ2-3; clone size: few; D gene: TRBD2; CDR3 protein: CASSPRLAGGSTDTQYF; CDR3 DNA: TGTGCCAGCAGCCCGCGACTAGCGGGAGGCAGCACAGATACGCAGTATTTT
V gene: TRBV5-5; J gene: TRBJ2-6; clone size: medium-sized; D gene: -; CDR3 protein: CASSLASTGANVLTF; CDR3 DNA: TGTGCCAGCAGCTTGGCGAGCACTGGGGCCAACGTCCTGACTTTC
V gene: TRBV28; J gene: TRBJ1-1; clone size: many; D gene: -; CDR3 protein: CASSLAGAGDTEAFF; CDR3 DNA: TGTGCCAGCAGTTTAGCGGGGGCAGGGGACACTGAAGCTTTCTTT
V gene: TRBV27; J gene: TRBJ2-3; clone size: -; D gene: -; CDR3 protein: CAIRLGDTQYF; CDR3 DNA: TGTGCCATCCGGCTGGGAGATACGCAGTATTTT
V gene: TRBV6-5; J gene: TRBJ2-5; clone size: -; D gene: TRBD2; CDR3 protein: CASSYSRGDTKETQYF; CDR3 DNA: TGTGCCAGCAGTTATTCCCGGGGGGATACCAAAGAGACCCAGTACTTC
V gene: TRBV5-6; J gene: TRBJ1-1; clone size: many; D gene: -; CDR3 protein: CASSLFAPNTEAFF; CDR3 DNA: TGTGCCAGCAGCTTGTTTGCCCCGAACACTGAAGCTTTCTTT
V gene: TRBV2; J gene: TRBJ1-5; clone size: medium-sized; D gene: TRBD1; CDR3 protein: CASRAGTGSNQPQHF; CDR3 DNA: TGTGCCAGCAGAGCCGGGACAGGGAGCAATCAGCCCCAGCATTTT
V gene: TRBV29-1; J gene: TRBJ2-5; clone size: few; D gene: TRBD1; CDR3 protein: CSVEDWSDRGQETQYF; CDR3 DNA: TGCAGCGTTGAAGATTGGTCCGACAGGGGGCAAGAGACCCAGTACTTC
V gene: TRBV29-1; J gene: TRBJ1-1; clone size: many; D gene: -; CDR3 protein: CSAVNTEAFF; CDR3 DNA: TGCAGCGCTGTGAACACTGAAGCTTTCTTT
V gene: TRBV3-1; J gene: TRBJ2-1; clone size: many; D gene: -; CDR3 protein: CASSQGSRWGGEQFF; CDR3 DNA: TGTGCCAGCAGCCAAGGGTCGAGGTGGGGCGGTGAGCAGTTCTTC
V gene: TRBV11-2; J gene: TRBJ2-7; clone size: -; D gene: -; CDR3 protein: CASSTRTANYEQYF; CDR3 DNA: TGTGCCAGCAGCACCCGGACAGCAAACTACGAGCAGTACTTC
V gene: TRBV20-1; J gene: TRBJ2-5; clone size: few; D gene: TRBD2; CDR3 protein: CSARASGSSVETQYF; CDR3 DNA: TGCAGTGCTAGGGCTAGCGGGAGTTCAGTAGAGACCCAGTACTTC
V gene: TRBV29-1; J gene: TRBJ2-1; clone size: many; D gene: TRBD1; CDR3 protein: CSVERDSSYNEQFF; CDR3 DNA: TGCAGCGTTGAAAGGGACAGCTCCTACAATGAGCAGTTCTTC
V gene: TRBV6-6; J gene: TRBJ2-7; clone size: medium-sized; D gene: TRBD1; CDR3 protein: CASSIQGGYEQYF; CDR3 DNA: TGTGCCAGCAGTATACAGGGGGGTTACGAGCAGTACTTC
V gene: TRBV29-1; J gene: TRBJ2-3; clone size: medium-sized; D gene: -; CDR3 protein: CSVGDIADTQYF; CDR3 DNA: TGCAGCGTGGGGGATATCGCAGATACGCAGTATTTT
V gene: TRBV6-4; J gene: TRBJ2-3; clone size: medium-sized; D gene: TRBD2; CDR3 protein: CASSERETDTQYF; CDR3 DNA: TGTGCCAGCAGTGAGCGGGAGACAGATACGCAGTATTTT
V gene: TRBV6-1; J gene: TRBJ1-1; clone size: many; D gene: -; CDR3 protein: CASGRDWGTSSEAFF; CDR3 DNA: TGTGCCAGCGGGAGGGATTGGGGAACTTCGTCTGAAGCTTTCTTT
V gene: TRBV14; J gene: TRBJ2-3; clone size: -; D gene: -; CDR3 protein: CASSPGVVRTGTDTQYF; CDR3 DNA: TGTGCCAGCAGCCCAGGAGTAGTCCGAACGGGCACAGATACGCAGTATTTT
V gene: TRBV4-1; J gene: TRBJ2-1; clone size: medium-sized; D gene: TRBD1; CDR3 protein: CASSQGRGLYNEQFF; CDR3 DNA: TGCGCCAGCAGCCAGGGCAGGGGGCTTTACAATGAGCAGTTCTTC
V gene: TRBV6-5; J gene: TRBJ2-1; clone size: -; D gene: -; CDR3 protein: CASSYSPTGSNEQFF; CDR3 DNA: TGTGCCAGCAGTTACTCTCCCACTGGATCCAATGAGCAGTTCTTC
V gene: TRBV5-5; J gene: TRBJ2-3; clone size: medium-sized; D gene: -; CDR3 protein: CASSFSPDTQYF; CDR3 DNA: TGTGCCAGCAGCTTTTCACCCGATACGCAGTATTTT
V gene: TRBV25-1; J gene: TRBJ2-5; clone size: many; D gene: -; CDR3 protein: CASSEFGDQKETQYF; CDR3 DNA: TGTGCCAGCAGTGAATTTGGAGACCAAAAAGAGACCCAGTACTTC
V gene: TRBV20-1; J gene: TRBJ1-3; clone size: many; D gene: TRBD1; CDR3 protein: CSITRDSFSGNTIYF; CDR3 DNA: TGCAGTATTACTCGGGACAGCTTCTCTGGAAACACCATATATTTT
V gene: TRBV20-1; J gene: TRBJ1-6; clone size: many; D gene: TRBD1; CDR3 protein: CSARGDSFSSLSPLHF; CDR3 DNA: TGCAGTGCTAGAGGGGACAGTTTTTCTTCCTTATCACCCCTCCACTTT
V gene: TRBV6-5; J gene: TRBJ2-3; clone size: medium-sized; D gene: TRBD1; CDR3 protein: CASSSWDSESTDTQYF; CDR3 DNA: TGTGCCAGCAGTTCCTGGGACAGCGAAAGCACAGATACGCAGTATTTT
V gene: TRBV3-1; J gene: TRBJ2-7; clone size: many; D gene: -; CDR3 protein: CASSQAKGEQYF; CDR3 DNA: TGTGCCAGCAGCCAAGCCAAGGGCGAGCAGTACTTC
V gene: TRBV7-9; J gene: TRBJ2-7; clone size: large; D gene: -; CDR3 protein: CASSLVGSRIYEQYF; CDR3 DNA: TGTGCCAGCAGCTTAGTTGGCAGCCGTATCTACGAGCAGTACTTC
V gene: TRBV7-8; J gene: TRBJ2-5; clone size: many; D gene: -; CDR3 protein: CASSRRLEETQYF; CDR3 DNA: TGTGCCAGCAGCCGAAGACTTGAAGAGACCCAGTACTTC
V gene: TRBV12-5; J gene: TRBJ1-3; clone size: many; D gene: -; CDR3 protein: CASLGLGGNTIYF; CDR3 DNA: TGTGCTAGCCTGGGGTTAGGAGGAAACACCATATATTTT
V gene: TRBV7-2; J gene: TRBJ2-5; clone size: many; D gene: -; CDR3 protein: CASSLVPAARGETQYF; CDR3 DNA: TGTGCCAGCAGCTTAGTCCCAGCTGCTCGGGGAGAGACCCAGTACTTC
V gene: TRBV19; J gene: TRBJ2-1; clone size: few; D gene: TRBD2; CDR3 protein: CASIAQVAGVNEQFF; CDR3 DNA: TGTGCCAGTATAGCGCAGGTAGCGGGCGTTAATGAGCAGTTCTTC
V gene: TRBV25-1; J gene: TRBJ2-3; clone size: few; D gene: -; CDR3 protein: CASSVTSYGVGAQYF; CDR3 DNA: TGTGCCAGCAGTGTGACTAGTTACGGGGTGGGTGCGCAGTATTTT
V gene: TRBV7-2; J gene: TRBJ2-3; clone size: medium-sized; D gene: -; CDR3 protein: CASTWTAFADTQYF; CDR3 DNA: TGTGCCAGCACCTGGACAGCGTTCGCAGATACGCAGTATTTT
V gene: TRBV7-2; J gene: TRBJ2-1; clone size: many; D gene: -; CDR3 protein: CASSWAGPYNEQFF; CDR3 DNA: TGTGCCAGCAGCTGGGCGGGACCGTACAATGAGCAGTTCTTC
V gene: TRBV4-1; J gene: TRBJ2-3; clone size: medium-sized; D gene: -; CDR3 protein: CASSPLVSTDTQYF; CDR3 DNA: TGCGCCAGCAGCCCCCTGGTTAGCACAGATACGCAGTATTTT
V gene: TRBV6-1; J gene: TRBJ1-1; clone size: many; D gene: -; CDR3 protein: CASRLTQGTEAFF; CDR3 DNA: TGTGCCAGCAGATTGACACAGGGCACTGAAGCTTTCTTT
V gene: TRBV19; J gene: TRBJ2-3; clone size: many; D gene: -; CDR3 protein: CASTRTSRFTDTQYF; CDR3 DNA: TGTGCCAGTACCCGCACTTCTCGATTCACAGATACGCAGTATTTT
V gene: TRBV13; J gene: TRBJ1-3; clone size: many; D gene: -; CDR3 protein: CASSERGLSSGNTIYF; CDR3 DNA: TGTGCCAGCAGCGAGCGGGGACTGAGCTCTGGAAACACCATATATTTT
V gene: TRBV7-2; J gene: TRBJ2-5; clone size: many; D gene: -; CDR3 protein: CASSLDVRTQETQYF; CDR3 DNA: TGTGCCAGCAGCTTAGACGTCAGAACTCAAGAGACCCAGTACTTC
V gene: TRBV19; J gene: TRBJ2-5; clone size: many; D gene: TRBD2; CDR3 protein: CASSISSGERTQYF; CDR3 DNA: TGTGCCAGTAGTATATCTAGCGGTGAGCGGACCCAGTACTTC
V gene: TRBV18; J gene: TRBJ2-1; clone size: many; D gene: -; CDR3 protein: CASSPEWAANFYNEQFF; CDR3 DNA: TGTGCCAGCTCACCAGAATGGGCAGCAAATTTCTACAATGAGCAGTTCTTC
V gene: TRBV12-3/TRBV12-4; J gene: TRBJ2-5; clone size: many; D gene: TRBD2; CDR3 protein: CASSLSGAQETQYF; CDR3 DNA: TGTGCCAGCAGCCTCAGCGGGGCGCAAGAGACCCAGTACTTC
V gene: TRBV5-1; J gene: TRBJ2-7; clone size: many; D gene: TRBD1; CDR3 protein: CASSLGTGDSSYEQYF; CDR3 DNA: TGCGCCAGCAGCTTGGGGACAGGCGATAGCTCCTACGAGCAGTACTTC
V gene: TRBV29-1; J gene: TRBJ2-3; clone size: medium-sized; D gene: TRBD1; CDR3 protein: CSVERTGGPTDTQYF; CDR3 DNA: TGCAGCGTCGAAAGGACAGGGGGCCCCACAGATACGCAGTATTTT
V gene: TRBV6-2/TRBV6-3; J gene: TRBJ2-6; clone size: -; D gene: -; CDR3 protein: CASSFDSSGANVLTF; CDR3 DNA: TGTGCCAGCAGTTTTGACAGCTCTGGGGCCAACGTCCTGACTTTC
V gene: TRBV7-2; J gene: TRBJ2-5; clone size: medium-sized; D gene: -; CDR3 protein: CASSLALGPETQYF; CDR3 DNA: TGTGCCAGCAGCTTAGCCTTGGGGCCCGAGACCCAGTACTTC
V gene: TRBV27; J gene: TRBJ2-3; clone size: -; D gene: TRBD2; CDR3 protein: CASSSTPGLGGRSFTDTQYF; CDR3 DNA: TGTGCCAGCAGTTCCACGCCCGGACTAGGAGGGAGGTCATTCACAGATACGCAGTATTTT
V gene: TRBV6-1; J gene: TRBJ2-6; clone size: many; D gene: TRBD1; CDR3 protein: CASSGQVTPGSGANVLTF; CDR3 DNA: TGTGCCAGCAGCGGACAGGTTACCCCAGGCTCTGGGGCCAACGTCCTGACTTTC
V gene: TRBV7-3; J gene: TRBJ2-1; clone size: many; D gene: TRBD2; CDR3 protein: CASSPSGTSGKYNEQFF; CDR3 DNA: TGTGCCAGCAGCCCCAGTGGGACTAGCGGGAAGTACAATGAGCAGTTCTTC
V gene: TRBV5-1; J gene: TRBJ2-1; clone size: medium-sized; D gene: -; CDR3 protein: CASSSTDNEQFF; CDR3 DNA: TGCGCCAGCAGCTCGACAGACAATGAGCAGTTCTTC
V gene: TRBV19; J gene: TRBJ2-4; clone size: many; D gene: -; CDR3 protein: CASSRLPIQRMTKNIQYF; CDR3 DNA: TGTGCCAGTTCGCGGCTACCTATTCAAAGAATGACCAAAAACATTCAGTACTTC
V gene: TRBV27; J gene: TRBJ1-2; clone size: medium-sized; D gene: -; CDR3 protein: CASSYPTLDYGYTF; CDR3 DNA: TGTGCCAGCAGTTACCCTACTCTGGACTATGGCTACACCTTC
V gene: TRBV12-3/TRBV12-4; J gene: TRBJ1-1; clone size: many; D gene: -; CDR3 protein: CASSYRTEAFF; CDR3 DNA: TGTGCCAGCAGTTATCGGACTGAAGCTTTCTTT
V gene: TRBV6-6; J gene: TRBJ2-7; clone size: many; D gene: TRBD2; CDR3 protein: CASSPGLAGLGYEQYF; CDR3 DNA: TGTGCCAGCAGCCCCGGACTAGCGGGACTCGGGTACGAGCAGTACTTC
V gene: TRBV3-1; J gene: TRBJ1-5; clone size: medium-sized; D gene: -; CDR3 protein: CASSQDSRGSNQPQHF; CDR3 DNA: TGTGCCAGCAGCCAAGATTCTAGAGGTAGCAATCAGCCCCAGCATTTT